This T cell receptor (beta chain) was identified during a study of early T cells in non-severe SARS-CoV-2 infection. On the study more broadly: Sequenced bulk RNA came from whole blood that was unsorted, and chains were unpaired. Study-wide findings and caveats: CD4 and private specificities were missed by VDJdb matching, which favored anti-spike CD8 responses.

This clonotype was found many times. What it binds is not known. TCRdb fed the 5' RACE reads into MiXCR, producing one record per CDR3 protein. The table shows 35,000 to 45,000 distinct CDR3 sequences, with almost 6% occurring only once. The V gene lost 6 bases and the J gene lost 1 base, with 6 bases spanning the gap. Germline V gene data show CDR1 as SQVTM and CDR2 as ANQGSEA. This CDR3 contains 12 residues. The sequencing input was whole blood. This TCR derives from an adult who was a healthcare worker with PCR-confirmed SARS-CoV-2 infection or an uninfected control (not recorded which). V gene TRBV29-1 combines with J gene TRBJ2-2, with D unclear. Written as DNA, the CDR3 is TGCAGCGTCGCCCTGAACACCGGGGAGCTGTTTTTT. It translates to CSVALNTGELFF.